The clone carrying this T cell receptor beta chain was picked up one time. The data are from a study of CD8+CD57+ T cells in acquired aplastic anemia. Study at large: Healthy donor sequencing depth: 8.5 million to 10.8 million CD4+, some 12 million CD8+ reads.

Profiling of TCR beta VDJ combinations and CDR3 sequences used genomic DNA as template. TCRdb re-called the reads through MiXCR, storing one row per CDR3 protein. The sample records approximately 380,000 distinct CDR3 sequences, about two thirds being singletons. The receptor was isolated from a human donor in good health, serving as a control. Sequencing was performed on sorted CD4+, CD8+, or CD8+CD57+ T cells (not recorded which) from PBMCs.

The CDR3 loop reads CAGGDGQPAMNTEAFF. The DNA for the CDR3 is TGTGCCGGCGGGGACGGACAGCCAGCTATGAACACTGAAGCTTTCTTT. The genes are TRBV19 and TRBJ1-1; perhaps TRBD1 as D (6 bases). There are 16 residues in the CDR3. V was trimmed by 11 bases and J by 0 bases, leaving 22 bases between them. Germline V gene data show CDR1 as LNHDA and CDR2 as SQIVND (reference sequence).